The rows below give T cell receptor beta chains drawn from one sample of a study of cytomegalovirus exposure and HLA in healthy donors. The repertoire was sequenced with immunoSEQ multiplex PCR; TCRdb's copy has only in-frame clones and lacks some. The table includes approximately 200,000 clones, just under 80% detected once. The sequencing input was PBMCs. The receptor set was obtained from a woman aged 25 to 45 in good health and CMV-seropositive. Each CDR3 is given with its conserved first and last residue. Fields, in order: V gene, clone size, D gene, J gene, CDR3 protein, CDR3 DNA. The D gene is left open where the match is weak. Some rows have no size entry. The others give once, few or many, or a class for an expanded clone.

v_call: TRBV7-9; clone_size: .; d_call: .; j_call: TRBJ1-2; cdr3_aa: CASSSPRKGTNYGYTF; cdr3_nt: TGTGCCAGCAGCTCGCCTCGGAAGGGGACTAACTATGGCTACACCTTC
v_call: TRBV19; clone_size: .; d_call: .; j_call: TRBJ1-5; cdr3_aa: CASSDLEGGANQPQHF; cdr3_nt: TGTGCCAGTAGCGATCTCGAAGGGGGGGCCAATCAGCCCCAGCATTTT
v_call: TRBV18; clone_size: .; d_call: .; j_call: TRBJ2-1; cdr3_aa: CASSQLTSMNEQFF; cdr3_nt: TGTGCCAGCTCTCAACTGACTAGTATGAATGAGCAGTTCTTC
v_call: TRBV5-6; clone_size: .; d_call: .; j_call: TRBJ1-2; cdr3_aa: CASSLASNYGYTF; cdr3_nt: TGTGCCAGCAGCTTAGCGAGTAACTATGGCTACACCTTC
v_call: TRBV30; clone_size: few; d_call: TRBD1; j_call: TRBJ1-1; cdr3_aa: CAWRGTGGHTEAFF; cdr3_nt: TGTGCCTGGAGGGGGACAGGGGGCCACACTGAAGCTTTCTTT
v_call: TRBV18; clone_size: once; d_call: .; j_call: TRBJ1-4; cdr3_aa: CASSPSGRGTNEKLFF; cdr3_nt: TGTGCCAGCTCACCCTCTGGCCGGGGGACTAATGAAAAACTGTTTTTT
v_call: TRBV5-4; clone_size: .; d_call: TRBD2; j_call: TRBJ2-7; cdr3_aa: CASSVGLAGGFSYEQYF; cdr3_nt: TGTGCCAGCAGCGTAGGACTAGCGGGAGGGTTTTCCTACGAGCAGTACTTC
v_call: TRBV5-6; clone_size: .; d_call: .; j_call: TRBJ2-7; cdr3_aa: CASSFGPGGYEQYF; cdr3_nt: TGTGCCAGCAGCTTTGGGCCAGGGGGGTACGAGCAGTACTTC
v_call: TRBV13; clone_size: once; d_call: .; j_call: TRBJ1-6; cdr3_aa: CASTDQAGGAFHSPLHF; cdr3_nt: TGTGCCAGCACCGATCAAGCCGGGGGGGCGTTTCATTCACCCCTCCACTTT
v_call: TRBV20-1; clone_size: .; d_call: .; j_call: TRBJ1-1; cdr3_aa: CSALGATEAFF; cdr3_nt: TGCAGTGCTCTGGGGGCGACTGAAGCTTTCTTT
v_call: TRBV28; clone_size: .; d_call: TRBD1; j_call: TRBJ2-7; cdr3_aa: CASNSGQGLYEQYF; cdr3_nt: TGTGCCAGCAATTCCGGACAGGGCTTGTACGAGCAGTACTTC
v_call: TRBV14; clone_size: .; d_call: TRBD2; j_call: TRBJ2-7; cdr3_aa: CASRRGGVGFEQYF; cdr3_nt: TGTGCCAGCCGACGGGGAGGGGTCGGGTTCGAGCAGTACTTC
v_call: TRBV6-1; clone_size: .; d_call: .; j_call: TRBJ1-3; cdr3_aa: CASRAGNTIYF; cdr3_nt: TGTGCCAGCAGAGCCGGAAACACCATATATTTT
v_call: TRBV25-1; clone_size: .; d_call: .; j_call: TRBJ2-5; cdr3_aa: CASSESGPGNTQYF; cdr3_nt: TGTGCCAGCAGCGAATCGGGTCCCGGGAATACCCAGTACTTC
v_call: TRBV5-4; clone_size: .; d_call: .; j_call: TRBJ2-7; cdr3_aa: CASSLLRGGDEQYF; cdr3_nt: TGTGCCAGCAGCTTACTCAGGGGTGGCGACGAGCAGTACTTC
v_call: TRBV5-5; clone_size: .; d_call: .; j_call: TRBJ1-5; cdr3_aa: CASSLIGQFDQPQHF; cdr3_nt: TGTGCCAGCAGCTTAATTGGACAGTTCGATCAGCCCCAGCATTTT
v_call: TRBV27; clone_size: .; d_call: TRBD2; j_call: TRBJ2-1; cdr3_aa: CASTKVGTTNDDEQFF; cdr3_nt: TGTGCCAGCACCAAAGTCGGGACTACGAATGATGATGAGCAGTTCTTC
v_call: TRBV11-1; clone_size: .; d_call: .; j_call: TRBJ1-2; cdr3_aa: CASTPSTDPGGYTF; cdr3_nt: TGTGCCAGCACCCCATCAACGGATCCAGGGGGCTACACCTTC
v_call: TRBV5-1; clone_size: .; d_call: TRBD1; j_call: TRBJ2-4; cdr3_aa: CASSLEGAPKNIQYF; cdr3_nt: TGCGCCAGCAGCTTGGAGGGGGCCCCCAAAAACATTCAGTACTTC
v_call: TRBV5-4; clone_size: .; d_call: TRBD2; j_call: TRBJ2-3; cdr3_aa: CASSLGLAGSTDTQYF; cdr3_nt: TGTGCCAGCAGCTTGGGGTTAGCGGGGAGCACAGATACGCAGTATTTT
v_call: TRBV27; clone_size: .; d_call: TRBD2; j_call: TRBJ2-1; cdr3_aa: CASSFGTRWDNEQFF; cdr3_nt: TGTGCCAGCAGTTTCGGGACTAGGTGGGACAATGAGCAGTTCTTC
v_call: TRBV10-2; clone_size: .; d_call: TRBD1; j_call: TRBJ1-1; cdr3_aa: CASSDRTGWFDTEAFF; cdr3_nt: TGCGCCAGCAGTGATAGGACAGGGTGGTTCGACACTGAAGCTTTCTTT
v_call: TRBV5-6; clone_size: .; d_call: .; j_call: TRBJ1-2; cdr3_aa: CASSLSPTGGYGYTF; cdr3_nt: TGTGCCAGCAGCTTGTCGCCCACCGGAGGGTATGGCTACACCTTC
v_call: TRBV4-3; clone_size: few; d_call: TRBD1; j_call: TRBJ1-2; cdr3_aa: CASSQDGTGFYGYTF; cdr3_nt: TGCGCCAGCAGCCAAGATGGGACAGGGTTCTATGGCTACACCTTC
v_call: TRBV4-2; clone_size: .; d_call: TRBD2; j_call: TRBJ2-3; cdr3_aa: CASSQAPLAGANTDTQYF; cdr3_nt: TGTGCCAGCAGCCAAGCTCCCCTAGCGGGGGCCAACACAGATACGCAGTATTTT
v_call: TRBV5-5; clone_size: .; d_call: TRBD1; j_call: TRBJ2-7; cdr3_aa: CASSFGLLDRQYYEQYF; cdr3_nt: TGTGCCAGCAGCTTCGGATTGCTGGACAGGCAATACTACGAGCAGTACTTC
v_call: TRBV10-3; clone_size: few; d_call: .; j_call: TRBJ1-2; cdr3_aa: CAILEVPYGYTF; cdr3_nt: TGTGCCATACTTGAGGTTCCCTATGGCTACACCTTC
v_call: TRBV5-1; clone_size: once; d_call: .; j_call: TRBJ2-7; cdr3_aa: CASSGRIGDTYEQYF; cdr3_nt: TGCGCCAGCAGCGGCCGGATAGGGGATACCTACGAGCAGTACTTC
v_call: TRBV15; clone_size: few; d_call: TRBD1; j_call: TRBJ2-7; cdr3_aa: CATSRVGQGLHEQYF; cdr3_nt: TGTGCCACCAGCAGAGTGGGACAGGGTCTTCACGAGCAGTACTTC
v_call: TRBV6-6; clone_size: .; d_call: .; j_call: TRBJ2-6; cdr3_aa: CASMQGGFSGANVLTF; cdr3_nt: TGTGCCAGCATGCAGGGGGGCTTCTCTGGGGCCAACGTCCTGACTTTC
v_call: TRBV4-3; clone_size: .; d_call: TRBD2; j_call: TRBJ2-3; cdr3_aa: CASSQDHKRGALTDTQYF; cdr3_nt: TGCGCCAGCAGCCAAGATCACAAGCGGGGGGCCCTCACAGATACGCAGTATTTT
v_call: TRBV21-1; clone_size: .; d_call: .; j_call: TRBJ2-2; cdr3_aa: CASSKTSPPRTSGSSTGELFF; cdr3_nt: TGTGCCAGCAGCAAAACGTCTCCCCCCAGGACTAGCGGGAGTAGTACCGGGGAGCTGTTTTTT
v_call: TRBV5-4; clone_size: .; d_call: TRBD1; j_call: TRBJ1-6; cdr3_aa: CASRTGQGALSSYNSPLHF; cdr3_nt: TGTGCCAGCAGAACCGGACAGGGGGCTCTGAGCTCCTATAATTCACCCCTCCACTTT
v_call: TRBV21-1; clone_size: .; d_call: .; j_call: TRBJ1-5; cdr3_aa: CASSFPGQVYQPQHF; cdr3_nt: TGTGCCAGCAGTTTTCCGGGACAGGTCTATCAGCCCCAGCATTTT
v_call: TRBV27; clone_size: .; d_call: .; j_call: TRBJ1-1; cdr3_aa: CASSLFIGGPGVAFF; cdr3_nt: TGTGCCAGCAGTTTATTTATTGGCGGCCCAGGGGTCGCTTTCTTT
v_call: TRBV5-8; clone_size: once; d_call: .; j_call: TRBJ2-3; cdr3_aa: CASRPEVGLADTQYF; cdr3_nt: TGTGCCAGCAGACCTGAAGTCGGTTTAGCAGATACGCAGTATTTT
v_call: TRBV2; clone_size: .; d_call: .; j_call: TRBJ1-1; cdr3_aa: CASSAGSPRTEAFF; cdr3_nt: TGTGCCAGCAGTGCAGGCTCACCACGCACTGAAGCTTTCTTT
v_call: TRBV5-4; clone_size: .; d_call: TRBD1; j_call: TRBJ2-5; cdr3_aa: CASSLAGTGGETQYF; cdr3_nt: TGTGCCAGCAGCTTGGCAGGGACAGGGGGAGAGACCCAATACTTC
v_call: TRBV5-8; clone_size: few; d_call: .; j_call: TRBJ1-1; cdr3_aa: CASSFPGTEAFF; cdr3_nt: TGTGCCAGCAGCTTCCCAGGGACTGAAGCTTTCTTT
v_call: TRBV7-6; clone_size: .; d_call: .; j_call: TRBJ1-4; cdr3_aa: CASSPWELATNEKLFF; cdr3_nt: TGTGCCAGCAGCCCGTGGGAGCTTGCAACTAATGAAAAACTGTTTTTT
v_call: TRBV18; clone_size: .; d_call: .; j_call: TRBJ2-7; cdr3_aa: CASSPGEEDYEQYF; cdr3_nt: TGTGCCAGTTCACCGGGCGAGGAGGACTACGAGCAGTACTTC
v_call: TRBV19; clone_size: once; d_call: .; j_call: TRBJ2-3; cdr3_aa: CASSIGRADTQYF; cdr3_nt: TGTGCCAGTAGTATAGGTAGAGCAGATACGCAGTATTTT
v_call: TRBV29-1; clone_size: few; d_call: TRBD1; j_call: TRBJ2-1; cdr3_aa: CSVEGFWGQGQSGSYNEQFF; cdr3_nt: TGCAGCGTTGAAGGTTTTTGGGGACAGGGGCAAAGTGGGTCCTACAATGAGCAGTTCTTC
v_call: TRBV11-3; clone_size: .; d_call: TRBD2; j_call: TRBJ2-2; cdr3_aa: CASSARGGNTGELFF; cdr3_nt: TGTGCCAGCAGCGCTCGGGGGGGCAACACCGGGGAGCTGTTTTTT
v_call: TRBV7-9; clone_size: .; d_call: .; j_call: TRBJ1-4; cdr3_aa: CASSLPESPGGGGEKLFF; cdr3_nt: TGTGCCAGCAGCCTACCGGAGAGTCCCGGTGGCGGCGGGGAAAAACTGTTTTTT
v_call: TRBV19; clone_size: few; d_call: TRBD1; j_call: TRBJ1-5; cdr3_aa: CASGTVLSNQPQHF; cdr3_nt: TGTGCCAGCGGGACAGTCCTTAGCAATCAGCCCCAGCATTTT
v_call: TRBV10-3; clone_size: .; d_call: TRBD1; j_call: TRBJ1-1; cdr3_aa: CASGQANTEAFF; cdr3_nt: TGTGCCAGCGGACAGGCGAACACTGAAGCTTTCTTT
v_call: TRBV13; clone_size: .; d_call: TRBD1; j_call: TRBJ1-4; cdr3_aa: CASSPPGQKEKLFF; cdr3_nt: TGTGCCAGCAGCCCCCCGGGACAGAAAGAAAAACTGTTTTTT
v_call: TRBV29-1; clone_size: .; d_call: TRBD2; j_call: TRBJ2-3; cdr3_aa: CSVAGAATSGGTDTQYF; cdr3_nt: TGCAGCGTTGCAGGGGCCGCAACTAGCGGGGGCACAGATACGCAGTATTTT
v_call: TRBV2; clone_size: .; d_call: .; j_call: TRBJ2-7; cdr3_aa: CASKYWDTSYEQYF; cdr3_nt: TGTGCCAGCAAGTACTGGGACACCAGCTACGAGCAGTACTTC
v_call: TRBV9; clone_size: .; d_call: .; j_call: TRBJ1-1; cdr3_aa: CASSAGREAFF; cdr3_nt: TGTGCCAGCAGCGCCGGTAGAGAAGCTTTCTTT
v_call: TRBV29-1; clone_size: .; d_call: .; j_call: TRBJ2-1; cdr3_aa: CSVDIETYNEQFF; cdr3_nt: TGCAGCGTTGATATTGAGACTTACAATGAGCAGTTCTTC
v_call: TRBV19; clone_size: .; d_call: TRBD1; j_call: TRBJ1-5; cdr3_aa: CASSIERTGPLEPQHF; cdr3_nt: TGTGCCAGTAGTATCGAAAGGACAGGGCCCTTGGAGCCCCAGCATTTT
v_call: TRBV7-2; clone_size: .; d_call: .; j_call: TRBJ1-5; cdr3_aa: CASSLVGQIGNQPQHF; cdr3_nt: TGTGCCAGCAGCTTAGTTGGACAGATTGGGAATCAGCCCCAGCATTTT